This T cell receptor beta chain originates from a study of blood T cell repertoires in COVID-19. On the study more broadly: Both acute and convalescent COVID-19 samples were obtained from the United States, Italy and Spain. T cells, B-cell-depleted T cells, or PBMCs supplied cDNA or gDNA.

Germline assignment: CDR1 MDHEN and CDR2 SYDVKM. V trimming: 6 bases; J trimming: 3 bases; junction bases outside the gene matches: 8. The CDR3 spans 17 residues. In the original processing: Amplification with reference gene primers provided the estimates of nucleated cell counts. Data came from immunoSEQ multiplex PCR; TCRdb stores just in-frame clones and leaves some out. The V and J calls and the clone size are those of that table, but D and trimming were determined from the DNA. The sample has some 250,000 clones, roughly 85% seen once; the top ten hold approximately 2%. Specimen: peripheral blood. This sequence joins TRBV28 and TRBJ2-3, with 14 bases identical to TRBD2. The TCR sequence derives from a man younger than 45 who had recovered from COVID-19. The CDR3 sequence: CASRSGLAGEVTDTQYF. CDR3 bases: TGTGCCAGCAGGTCGGGACTAGCGGGGGAGGTGACAGATACGCAGTATTTT.